This T cell receptor (beta chain) appears in the sequencing data of a study of blood T cells in healthy people across ages. The germline V and J ends were trimmed by 8 bases and 7 bases, with 8 bases remaining between them. This CDR3 has 10 residues. CDR1 is SNHLY and CDR2 is FYNNEI in the germline V gene. With a J-beta primer mix and a sample-barcoded 5' primer, a second PCR ran about 7 to 12 cycles. MiXCR was run by TCRdb on the 5' RACE reads, yielding one entry per CDR3 protein. This sample has 1 million or so distinct CDR3 sequences, with 45% found just once. Total RNA, at least 5 micrograms per sample, was extracted from PBMCs.

Sequencing was done on a sample of blood. The chain carries TRBV2 and TRBJ1-2; D unclear. The source is a woman aged 55-69 years in good health. CDR3: CASRGGGYTF. For the CDR3, the DNA is TGTGCCAGCCGAGGAGGTGGCTACACCTTC.